These 4 T cell receptor beta chains originate from one sample sequenced in a study of T cells in Graves' hyperthyroidism and ophthalmopathy (dated by TCRdb to the late 2010s). Library construction relied on multiplex PCR. TCRdb records Illumina HiSeq 2000 as the sequencer. The TCR beta CDR3 regions were amplified from the RNA transcripts. For the first round of RT-PCR on the TCR CDR3, the HTBI primer set was used together with the Qiagen OneStep RT-PCR kit. The public reads were reanalyzed by TCRdb: fastp trimming at Q25, MiXCR alignment, in-frame beta chains only. CDR3 protein sequences are deduplicated, and each keeps its most common genes and DNA. Here the sample has around 690,000 distinct CDR3 sequences; less than 25% occur a single time. The top ten hold about 35% of the sample. The material sequenced was blood. These receptors were collected from a man aged 25 to 45 with Graves' ophthalmopathy.

V usage is TRBV20-1 and J usage is TRBJ2-5; D is possibly TRBD1 (6 bases). Germline lookup yields CDR1 DFQATT and CDR2 SNEGSKA (reference sequence). Trimming removed 2 bases from V and 3 bases from J, with 7 bases in between. The CDR3 sequence is 12 residues long. The CDR3 sequence: CSARPGEETQYF. Here the CDR3 DNA reads TGCAGTGCTAGACCAGGGGAAGAGACCCAGTACTTC.

The CDR3 here is CATSDPGTGYEQFF. CDR3 nucleotide sequence: TGTGCCACCAGTGACCCCGGGACAGGGTATGAGCAGTTCTTC. The chain recombines TRBV24-1 with TRBJ2-1, with TRBD1 matching over 9 bases. V gave up 4 bases and J gave up 8 bases; unmatched junction bases: 5. Per germline, CDR1 KGHDR and CDR2 SFDVKD. CDR3 length: 14 amino acids.

This clonotype was counted at least ten times. This sequence joins TRBV7-2 and TRBJ1-1; D not resolved. Trimming stripped 0 bases from V and 8 bases from J, with 16 bases between. The CDR3 runs to 15 residues. CDR1 is SGHTA, CDR2 FQGNSA, per germline. CDR3: CASSLAGSVLREAFF. The CDR3 coding sequence is TGTGCCAGCAGCTTAGCGGGGTCGGTTCTGAGGGAAGCTTTCTTT. Full variable domain (remainder filled in from reference TRBV7-2 and TRBJ1-1): GAGVSQSPSNKVTEKGKDVELRCDPISGHTALYWYRQSLGQGLEFLIYFQGNSAPDKSGLPSDRFSAERTGGSVSTLTIQRTQQEDSAVYLCASSLAGSVLREAFFGQGTRLTVV.

A few counts support this clonotype. The genes are TRBV6-5 and TRBJ2-3, with D possibly being TRBD2 (6 bases). There are 16 residues in the CDR3. Germline-derived CDR1 and CDR2 are MNHEY and SVGAGI. Trimming took 0 bases from V and 2 from J, leaving 12 bases between them. CDR3 protein: CASSYSSGVDTDTQYF. CDR3 nucleotide sequence: TGTGCCAGCAGTTACTCGTCGGGAGTTGACACAGATACGCAGTATTTT.